This T cell receptor beta chain was sequenced during a study of T cell repertoires in ileal Crohn's disease. TCRdb's table, derived via immunoSEQ multiplex PCR, lists solely in-frame clones and lacks some. The sample lists about 3,200 clones, 69% occurring once. As to time point: proximal margin of the surgical specimen (macroscopically non-inflamed). Study-level findings and limits: All patients with clonality above 26.8% had endoscopic recurrence.

The CDR3 totals 14 residues. Germline V lookup: CDR1 MDHEN, CDR2 SYDVKM. The V gene end was trimmed by 5 bases and the J gene end by 4 bases; junction bases not matched to a gene: 7. For this clone: Its antigen is unknown.

The receptor's source is an adult with Crohn's disease. The chain links TRBV28 to TRBJ1-2; 7 bases map to TRBD1. Source material: ileal tissue. CDR3 in amino acids: CASSASDRIYGYTF. The CDR3 DNA follows: TGTGCCAGCAGTGCCTCGGACAGGATCTATGGCTACACCTTC.